This T cell receptor (beta chain) was sequenced during a study of beta chain features in type 1 diabetes. Regarding this clone: Its cognate antigen is unknown.

The CDR3 has 15 amino acids. Between the trimmed V and J ends, which lost 2 bases and 2 bases, there was a span of 16 bases. CDR1 and CDR2 from the germline V gene are GTSNPN and SVGIG (reference sequence). Sorted CD4+ subsets: naive, central memory, regulatory, stem cell-like memory (CD45RO/CCR7/CD25/CD127/CD95/CD27 panel). Every sorted population was more than 98% pure. Study results and caveats: There was a moderate but significant shortening of TCRB CDR3s in all four CD4+ subsets of Type 1 diabetes patients.

Investigators reverse transcribed all isolated RNA, so they sequenced expressed TCRB transcripts. The table came from immunoSEQ multiplex PCR; TCRdb's copy has only in-frame clones and leaves some out. The sample records a few hundred thousand clones, over 12% being singletons. The sequenced material came from naive CD4+ T cells from blood. The sequence was collected from a man younger than 35 with type 1 diabetes. The gene calls are TRBV30 and TRBJ2-7; D is perhaps TRBD1 (5 bases). CDR3 in DNA: TGTGCCTGGAGTTCCCTAGGGGCCACTCCCTACGAGCAGTACTTC. It is translated as CAWSSLGATPYEQYF.